Listed below are T cell receptor beta chains from one sample, sequenced in a study of blood T cell repertoires in COVID-19. Produced via immunoSEQ multiplex PCR; TCRdb's table is partial and in-frame only. The sample has roughly 110,000 clones, 65% to 85% seen once. Sequences were obtained from peripheral blood. All receptors come from a man aged 45-65 years with acute or convalescent COVID-19. Both conserved end residues are part of each CDR3. D genes are given only for firm matches. Clone size is shown for a subset of rows, as once, few, many or a class of expanded clone.

j_call v_call clone_size d_call cdr3_nt cdr3_aa
TRBJ2-4 TRBV5-1 - TRBD1 TGCGCCAGCAGCCGCCCGGGACAGGAAAACATTCAGTACTTC CASSRPGQENIQYF
TRBJ2-1 TRBV5-1 - TRBD1 TGCGCCAGCAGCCAGCTAACTCAGGGGGCATCCTACAATGAGCAGTTCTTC CASSQLTQGASYNEQFF
TRBJ2-7 TRBV7-6 - - TGTGCCAGCAGCTTAAGGGGTCAGAGTGAGCAGTACTTC CASSLRGQSEQYF
TRBJ1-4 TRBV30 - - TGTGCCTGGAGGGACGGGATTTCAACTAATGAAAAACTGTTTTTT CAWRDGISTNEKLFF
TRBJ1-2 TRBV6-5 - - TGTGCCAGCAGTCGGCAGGGGACGGGGGGCTACACCTTC CASSRQGTGGYTF
TRBJ2-1 TRBV9 - - TGTGCCAGCAGCCCCGAGCGGGAGCAGTTCTTC CASSPEREQFF
TRBJ2-3 TRBV5-1 - TRBD2 TGCGCCAGCCGGGGAAGTAGCGGGGGAGCGACAGATACGCAGTATTTT CASRGSSGGATDTQYF
TRBJ2-3 TRBV7-3 - TRBD2 TGTGCCAGCAGCCCCGGACTAGCGGGGGGGATCGGCACAGATACGCAGTATTTT CASSPGLAGGIGTDTQYF
TRBJ2-1 TRBV2 - TRBD1 TGTGCCAGCGGGATGACAGGGGGTATGTACAATGAGCAGTTCTTC CASGMTGGMYNEQFF
TRBJ1-5 TRBV23-1 - - TGCGCCAGCAGTCAATCTTTCCGACAGGTTTATAGCAATCAGCCCCAGCATTTT CASSQSFRQVYSNQPQHF
TRBJ2-3 TRBV24-1 - TRBD2 TGTGCCACCAGTGATGTCGGGGGGGCTTGGAGAAGCACAGATACGCAGTATTTT CATSDVGGAWRSTDTQYF
TRBJ1-4 TRBV28 - - TGTGCCAGCACCACAGGTCGGGAAAAACTGTTTTTT CASTTGREKLFF
TRBJ2-2 TRBV19 once TRBD1 TGTGCCAGTAGTAAGGGGACAGGGGGTACCGGGGAGCTGTTTTTT CASSKGTGGTGELFF
TRBJ1-2 TRBV7-9 - - TGTGCCAGCAGCTTAGCGACAGACTATGGCTACACCTTC CASSLATDYGYTF
TRBJ1-3 TRBV25-1 once - TGTGCCAGCAGTGACTTAGACTCTGGAAACACCATATATTTT CASSDLDSGNTIYF
TRBJ1-4 TRBV9 - - TGTGCCAGCAGCGTTAGATCCGGCGGCACTAATGAAAAACTGTTTTTT CASSVRSGGTNEKLFF
TRBJ1-1 TRBV19 - TRBD1 TGTGCCAGTAGTGCCCGGGACAGGGGGACTGAAGCTTTCTTT CASSARDRGTEAFF
TRBJ1-1 TRBV30 - - TGTGCCTGGCGGACTTGGGAGGTGAACACTGAAGCTTTCTTT CAWRTWEVNTEAFF
TRBJ1-2 TRBV3-1/TRBV3-2 - TRBD1 TGTGCCAGCAGCCATCTTGACAGGGCTAACTATGGCTACACCTTC CASSHLDRANYGYTF
TRBJ2-7 TRBV9 - - TGTGCCAGCAGCGCCCGTCCCGGGGCCTACGAGCAGTACTTC CASSARPGAYEQYF
TRBJ2-2 TRBV11-2 - - TGTGCCAGCAGCCGGGGTCTGAACACCGGGGAGCTGTTTTTT CASSRGLNTGELFF
TRBJ2-5 TRBV15 - - TGTGCCACCAGCAGAGGAAACGAGGTGGAGACCCAGTACTTC CATSRGNEVETQYF
TRBJ2-5 TRBV6-2/TRBV6-3 - TRBD1 TGTGCCAGCAGCTGGGACAGCGGAAGGACCCAGTACTTC CASSWDSGRTQYF
TRBJ2-4 TRBV5-5 - TRBD2 TGTGCCAGCAGCGAGGGACTAGCGGGGGCGGTTGGGAACATTCAGTACTTC CASSEGLAGAVGNIQYF
TRBJ1-2 TRBV24-1 - TRBD1 TGTGCCACCAGTGACGCTGGGACAGGGGAATTTTCCTATGGCTACACCTTC CATSDAGTGEFSYGYTF
TRBJ1-1 TRBV5-1 - - TGCGCCAGCAGCTTGGGGTCAGGGGAAACTGAAGCTTTCTTT CASSLGSGETEAFF
TRBJ2-7 TRBV5-1 - - TGCGCCAGCAGTAAGGGCCGGGACTACGAGCAGTACTTC CASSKGRDYEQYF
TRBJ1-5 TRBV19 - TRBD1 TGTGCCAGTAGTACACCAAGGGGCAGGGGGAGCAATCAGCCCCAGCATTTT CASSTPRGRGSNQPQHF
TRBJ2-1 TRBV3-1/TRBV3-2 - TRBD2 TGTGCCAGCAGCCAAGTGCGGGGGTACAATGAGCAGTTCTTC CASSQVRGYNEQFF
TRBJ1-1 TRBV3-1/TRBV3-2 - TRBD1 TGTGCCAGCAGCCGATTAGACAGGGGAGGGACTGAAGCTTTCTTT CASSRLDRGGTEAFF
TRBJ2-7 TRBV28 - TRBD1 TGTGCCAGCAGTTCAAACAGGGGGTCCCAGTACTTC CASSSNRGSQYF
TRBJ2-1 TRBV28 - - TGTGCCAGCAGGAACAGGATTCTGGAGCAGTTCTTC CASRNRILEQFF
TRBJ1-1 TRBV3-1/TRBV3-2 - - TGTGCCAGCAGCCAACCGAGGGGGGAAGCTTTCTTT CASSQPRGEAFF
TRBJ2-5 TRBV6-5 - - TGTGCCAGCGGCAGGGGCTGGGGGGAGACCCAGTACTTC CASGRGWGETQYF
TRBJ1-1 TRBV6-5 - - TGTGCCAGCAGACAGGGTTCGGCCACTGAAGCTTTCTTT CASRQGSATEAFF
TRBJ1-3 TRBV4-1 - - TGCGCCAGCAGCCAAGATCACGGGGTAGGAAACACCATATATTTT CASSQDHGVGNTIYF
TRBJ2-3 TRBV14 - TRBD1 TGTGCCAGCAGCCAAGTTGGGCGACAGGGGGCAAGAAATACGCAGTATTTT CASSQVGRQGARNTQYF
TRBJ2-3 TRBV3-1/TRBV3-2 - - TGTGCCAGCAGCCTGATTTCGGGCACAGATACGCAGTATTTT CASSLISGTDTQYF
TRBJ1-4 TRBV5-1 - - TGCGCCAGCAGCTTGACGGGGGCAACTAATGAAAAACTGTTTTTT CASSLTGATNEKLFF
TRBJ2-7 TRBV3-1/TRBV3-2 - TRBD1 TGTGCCAGCAGCCCCTGGACAGGGGGCTACTACGAGCAGTACTTC CASSPWTGGYYEQYF
TRBJ2-7 TRBV19 - TRBD1 TGTGCCAGTAGCCAGACAGGGACCTACGAGCAGTACTTC CASSQTGTYEQYF
TRBJ1-1 TRBV6-6 once - TGTGCCAGCAGCTCCCACGACGCGGGGGGCACTGAAGCTTTCTTT CASSSHDAGGTEAFF
TRBJ1-3 TRBV30 - - TGTGCCTTCGAGCGCACCTCTGGAAACACCATATATTTT CAFERTSGNTIYF
TRBJ2-3 TRBV2 - TRBD2 TGTGCCAGCAGTAACTTAGCGGGGGGCAGCACAGATACGCAGTATTTT CASSNLAGGSTDTQYF
TRBJ1-5 TRBV4-1 - - TGCGCCAGCAGCCAAGAAGCGGCGAACAATCAGCCCCAGCATTTT CASSQEAANNQPQHF
TRBJ2-2 TRBV4-1 - - TGCGCCAGCAGCCAAACGGGACTCCCCTTTAGTACCGGGGAGCTGTTTTTT CASSQTGLPFSTGELFF
TRBJ1-4 TRBV14 - - TGTGCCAGCAGCGAGAGAATGGGCCCTAATGAAAAACTGTTTTTT CASSERMGPNEKLFF
TRBJ1-2 TRBV19 - TRBD1 TGTGCCAGTAGTATGCCGCAGGACAGGGGAGTCTATGGCTACACCTTC CASSMPQDRGVYGYTF
TRBJ2-7 TRBV3-1/TRBV3-2 once TRBD1 TGTGCCAGCAGCCAGCAGGGGGAACTAAGGGGCGAGCAGTACTTC CASSQQGELRGEQYF
TRBJ1-5 TRBV6-6 - - TGTGCCAGCAGCCCCAGGGCAGACGGCAATCAGCCCCAGCATTTT CASSPRADGNQPQHF
TRBJ1-2 TRBV20-1 few - TGCAGTGCTAGTTCAGGGACTAATTTTCTTTCCTATGGCTACACCTTC CSASSGTNFLSYGYTF
TRBJ1-6 TRBV3-1/TRBV3-2 - TRBD1 TGTGCCAGCAGCCGACAACCGGGACAGGGTGCTTCACCCCTCCACTTT CASSRQPGQGASPLHF
TRBJ1-5 TRBV9 - - TGTGCCAGCAGCGGGACAGCGGATAGCAATCAGCCCCAGCATTTT CASSGTADSNQPQHF
TRBJ1-2 TRBV5-4 - - TGTGCCATTCACACCGGAGGGTTTGGCTACACCTTC CAIHTGGFGYTF